This T cell receptor (beta chain) was documented in a study of tumor and adjacent non-tumor tissue in lung cancer. On the study more broadly: Stage I to III disease affected about nine men and several women aged roughly 30 to 80. Notes on the study in general: Tumor tissue had significantly higher TCR diversity than normal lung. Shorter survival was associated with higher TCR diversity in tumors.

Worth noting for this clonotype: Its specificity is not known. One end of the junction does not line up with germline, which may come from a read error.

RNA was extracted from bulk tissue without any cell sorting. The CDR3 runs to 18 residues. The germline gives CDR1 SGHAT, CDR2 FQDESV (reference sequence). A modified ARM-PCR protocol with three rounds of nested PCR amplified TCRbeta. TCRdb reprocessed the multiplex PCR reads with MiXCR, giving one entry per CDR3 protein. The repertoire holds under 150,000 distinct CDR3 sequences, with approximately 70% as singletons. The sequenced sample consisted of lung tumor tissue. The sequence derives from a man between 60 and 75 years old with small cell lung cancer. The gene calls are TRBV11-1 and TRBJ2-1, with 13 bases that match TRBD2. CDR3 loop: CASSTGSRTSGSGNEPFF. Written as DNA, the CDR3 is TGTGCCAGCAGCACAGGATCGAGGACTAGCGGGAGTGGTAATGAGCCGTTCTTC.